These T cell receptor beta chains were read from a single sample in a study of blood T cells in healthy people across ages. From the 5' RACE reads, TCRdb called clonotypes with MiXCR, one entry per CDR3 protein. In the table there are hundreds of thousands of distinct CDR3 sequences, around two fifths of which are singletons. The sequencing input was blood. These TCRs come from a man older than 75 in good health. CDR3s include the opening cysteine and the closing phenylalanine or tryptophan. Each record gives: D gene, V gene, clone size, J gene, CDR3 DNA, CDR3 protein. The D gene is left open where the match is weak. Size is omitted from some rows. Given values are once, few, many or a class for expanded clones.

D gene: TRBD1; V gene: TRBV20-1; clone size: NA; J gene: TRBJ1-5; CDR3 DNA: TGCAGTGCCCCAGGGGGGCGCAATCAGCCCCAGCATTTT; CDR3 protein: CSAPGGRNQPQHF
D gene: NA; V gene: TRBV20-1; clone size: NA; J gene: TRBJ2-1; CDR3 DNA: TGCAGTGCGGAGGGACGATACAATGAGCAGTTCTTC; CDR3 protein: CSAEGRYNEQFF
D gene: NA; V gene: TRBV4-2; clone size: NA; J gene: TRBJ1-3; CDR3 DNA: TGTGCCAGCAGCCAAGATAGGGCAACTGGAAACACCATATATTTT; CDR3 protein: CASSQDRATGNTIYF
D gene: NA; V gene: TRBV12-5; clone size: NA; J gene: TRBJ2-3; CDR3 DNA: TGTGCTAGTGGTTTCCACCTAGCCCCCGATACGCAGTATTTT; CDR3 protein: CASGFHLAPDTQYF
D gene: NA; V gene: TRBV12-5; clone size: NA; J gene: TRBJ2-4; CDR3 DNA: TGTGCTAGTGGTTTGGAGATTATACTGGAAAAAAACATTCAGTACTTC; CDR3 protein: CASGLEIILEKNIQYF
D gene: NA; V gene: TRBV27; clone size: NA; J gene: TRBJ2-1; CDR3 DNA: TGTGCCAGCAGTTTTTCCGGAAATTCCTACAATGAGCAGTTCTTC; CDR3 protein: CASSFSGNSYNEQFF
D gene: NA; V gene: TRBV9; clone size: NA; J gene: TRBJ2-2; CDR3 DNA: TGTGCCAGCAGCGTAGACGGAAGTGGGTGGGGGCCCACGAACACCGGGGAGCTGTTTTTT; CDR3 protein: CASSVDGSGWGPTNTGELFF
D gene: TRBD2; V gene: TRBV20-1; clone size: NA; J gene: TRBJ2-1; CDR3 DNA: TGCAGTGCTAGGGGAGGTGTAGTAGCGGGAAGTAATGAGCAGTTCTTC; CDR3 protein: CSARGGVVAGSNEQFF
D gene: TRBD2; V gene: TRBV20-1; clone size: NA; J gene: TRBJ2-3; CDR3 DNA: TGCAGTGCAGCTAGCGGGGGGGCCTCGTTAGATACGCAGTATTTT; CDR3 protein: CSAASGGASLDTQYF
D gene: NA; V gene: TRBV7-2; clone size: NA; J gene: TRBJ2-5; CDR3 DNA: TGTGCCAGCAGCTTAGCGGCAGCTCCCACCCAAGAGACCCAGTACTTC; CDR3 protein: CASSLAAAPTQETQYF
D gene: NA; V gene: TRBV12-3/TRBV12-4; clone size: NA; J gene: TRBJ2-7; CDR3 DNA: TGTGCCGGCAGTTTAGGGCTAGGGACCTACGAGCAGTACTTC; CDR3 protein: CAGSLGLGTYEQYF
D gene: TRBD1; V gene: TRBV12-3/TRBV12-4; clone size: NA; J gene: TRBJ2-4; CDR3 DNA: TGTGCCAGCGGGGAGACAGGGGGCGCTTCCAAAAACATTCAGTACTTC; CDR3 protein: CASGETGGASKNIQYF
D gene: TRBD2; V gene: TRBV7-2; clone size: few; J gene: TRBJ2-5; CDR3 DNA: TGTGCCAGCAGCTTAGGGCCTAGCGGGGGCCGGGAGACCCAGTACTTC; CDR3 protein: CASSLGPSGGRETQYF
D gene: NA; V gene: TRBV3-1; clone size: many; J gene: TRBJ2-3; CDR3 DNA: TGTGCCAGCAGCCTGGGGGCCAGGTCTAGCAGCACAGATACGCAGTATTTT; CDR3 protein: CASSLGARSSSTDTQYF
D gene: NA; V gene: TRBV9; clone size: few; J gene: TRBJ1-1; CDR3 DNA: TGTGCCAGCAGCGTGGCTGCGGGGGGGTGGACTGAAGCTTTCTTT; CDR3 protein: CASSVAAGGWTEAFF
D gene: TRBD2; V gene: TRBV20-1; clone size: few; J gene: TRBJ2-7; CDR3 DNA: TGCAGTGCTAGAGATATGGCGGCTAGCGGGAGCAACGAGCAGTACTTC; CDR3 protein: CSARDMAASGSNEQYF
D gene: TRBD2; V gene: TRBV6-2/TRBV6-3; clone size: NA; J gene: TRBJ2-3; CDR3 DNA: TGTGCCAGCAGTGACGGACTAGCGGGCCGGGTAGATACGCAGTATTTT; CDR3 protein: CASSDGLAGRVDTQYF
D gene: TRBD2; V gene: TRBV20-1; clone size: NA; J gene: TRBJ2-5; CDR3 DNA: TGCAGTGCTAGCGGGAGGGTTCCTCAAGAGACCCAGTACTTC; CDR3 protein: CSASGRVPQETQYF
D gene: NA; V gene: TRBV6-2/TRBV6-3; clone size: few; J gene: TRBJ2-1; CDR3 DNA: TGTGCCAGCAGACGGGCCGGGGGGCCGAACAATGAGCAGTTCTTC; CDR3 protein: CASRRAGGPNNEQFF
D gene: NA; V gene: TRBV20-1; clone size: NA; J gene: TRBJ2-7; CDR3 DNA: TGCAGTGCTAGACGACCCCGGAAGGGCGGACCCTCCTACGAGCAGTACTTC; CDR3 protein: CSARRPRKGGPSYEQYF
D gene: NA; V gene: TRBV7-2; clone size: few; J gene: TRBJ1-2; CDR3 DNA: TGTGCCAGCAGCTTAAACGGGGGCAAATTCACAGACCAGGTTGGCTACACCTTC; CDR3 protein: CASSLNGGKFTDQVGYTF
D gene: TRBD2; V gene: TRBV4-1; clone size: NA; J gene: TRBJ2-1; CDR3 DNA: TGCGCCAGCAGCCAAGAAGTGGGGGGACTAGCGGGGGCAACAGCCTACAATGAGCAGTTCTTC; CDR3 protein: CASSQEVGGLAGATAYNEQFF